This T cell receptor (beta chain) was obtained from a study of neoadjuvant anti-PD-1 for oral cavity cancer. Whole-study results and caveats: Treg/Th17 ratio rose with pretreatment blood and fell with post-treatment tumor TCRbeta clonality. With three patients per group, TCR findings need larger cohorts.

Per the germline V gene, CDR1 is SGHVS and CDR2 is FQNEAQ. Trimming cost V 5 bases and J 8 bases; bases outside gene matches: 15. This CDR3 is built from 19 residues. Regarding this clone: Its antigen is still unknown.

Time point of the sample: after neoadjuvant nivolumab, at surgical resection. Only in-frame clones appear in the TCRdb table, and some are missing; sequencing was by immunoSEQ multiplex PCR. The sample has 40,000 or so clones; over 30% are singletons. This rearrangement joins TRBV7-8 to TRBJ2-4, with 16 bases aligning to TRBD2. This specimen consisted of tumor tissue, obtained after nivolumab (anti-PD-1) treatment. The sequence came from a person aged 40 to 85 with oral cavity squamous cell carcinoma. In DNA, the CDR3 is TGTGCCAGCAGCCTACGAGGGACTAGCGGGAGGGCCAGGCTAGACATTCAGTACTTC. Protein product: CASSLRGTSGRARLDIQYF.